This T cell receptor (beta chain) was captured by sequencing in a study of control samples from healthy donors and cancer patients. Using immunoSEQ multiplex PCR, the repertoire was profiled, and TCRdb retains in-frame clones only, with some absent. The sample holds 170,000 or so clones, approximately 94% seen once. Trimming left V 4 bases short and J 3 bases short, with 9 bases between. The germline V gene has CDR1 SEHNR and CDR2 FQNEAQ (reference sequence). This CDR3 has 13 residues. The receptor was derived from a woman aged 18-29 years in good health. The sequencing input was blood. The chain uses TRBV7-9 and TRBJ1-1, with unresolved D. CDR3 DNA sequence: TGTGCCAGCAGCTGGGGTTTTGACACTGAAGCTTTCTTT. This sequence encodes CASSWGFDTEAFF. The whole variable domain, filled in from reference TRBV7-9 and TRBJ1-1, reads DTGVSQNPRHKITKRGQNVTFRCDPISEHNRLYWYRQTLGQGPEFLTYFQNEAQLEKSRLLSDRFSAERPKGSFSTLEIQRTEQGDSAMYLCASSWGFDTEAFFGQGTRLTVV.